Listed here are 28 T cell receptor beta chains from one sample, sequenced in a study of T cells in Graves' hyperthyroidism and ophthalmopathy. Amplification targeted TCR beta CDR3 regions from RNA transcripts. The TCR CDR3 was amplified in a first-round RT-PCR using the HTBI primer set. TCRdb analysed the multiplex PCR reads with MiXCR anew, one entry per CDR3 protein. Here the sample spans around 660,000 distinct CDR3 sequences, roughly 45% being singletons. Sequencing input: peripheral blood or thyroid tissue (not recorded which). These receptors came from an adult man with Graves' disease, either hyperthyroidism or ophthalmopathy (not recorded which).

Of note for this clonotype: It may be a read error: a sequence one base away is much more abundant. The rearrangement uses TRBV19 and TRBJ1-2; TRBD1 matches 7 bases. V lost 4 bases, J lost 2 bases, and 7 bases stayed unmatched. The CDR3 covers 15 residues. The germline CDR1 and CDR2 sequences are LNHDA and SQIVND (reference sequence). In nucleotides, the CDR3 is TGTGCCAGTAGTAAACGGGACAGCGTAAACTATGGCTACACCTTC. This translates into CASSKRDSVNYGYTF. The full variable domain, completed using reference TRBV19 and TRBJ1-2, is DGGITQSPKYLFRKEGQNVTLSCEQNLNHDAMYWYRQDPGQGLRLIYYSQIVNDFQKGDIAEGYSVSREKKESFPLTVTSAQKNPTAFYLCASSKRDSVNYGYTFGSGTRLTVV.

The V gene is TRBV7-2, the J gene TRBJ1-6; unclear D gene. V lost 3 bases and J lost 14, with 8 bases in between. Germline CDR1 reads SGHTA; CDR2 reads FQGNSA. The CDR3 has 11 residues. In DNA, the CDR3 is TGTGCCAGCAGCTTGGAAACAGCCCTCCACTTT. This encodes CASSLETALHF.

This clonotype appeared many times. This sequence joins TRBV9 and TRBJ1-6, with 7 bases that match TRBD1. V was clipped by 4 bases and J by 11 bases; unmatched bases: 9. The CDR3 covers 14 residues. Germline CDR1 and CDR2: SGDLS and YYNGEE. This chain's CDR3 is CASSPSTGSTPLHF. The CDR3 DNA reads as TGTGCCAGCAGCCCATCGACAGGGTCGACACCCCTCCACTTT.

The V and J genes are TRBV7-8 and TRBJ1-6; D is unresolved. The CDR3 is 17 residues long. CDR1 is SGHVS, CDR2 FQNEAQ, per germline. Trimming took 5 bases from V and 5 from J, leaving 19 bases between them. In nucleotides, the CDR3 is TGTGCCAGCAGCGCCCAAACGAGCCTGAGTAATAATTCACCCCTCCACTTT. This translates into CASSAQTSLSNNSPLHF. Complete variable domain (other parts from reference TRBV7-8 and TRBJ1-6): GAGVSQSPRYKVAKRGQDVALRCDPISGHVSLFWYQQALGQGPEFLTYFQNEAQLDKSGLPSDRFFAERPEGSVSTLKIQRTQQEDSAVYLCASSAQTSLSNNSPLHFGNGTRLTVT.

The chain uses TRBV11-3 and TRBJ1-1; D is possibly TRBD1 (5 bases). In germline, CDR1 is SGHNT, CDR2 YENEEA. V was trimmed by 6 bases and J by 4 bases, leaving 15 bases between them. CDR3 length equals 14 residues. The CDR3 DNA sequence: TGTGCCAGCAGTTACGGCGGGGCCGGCACTGAAGCTTTCTTT. Its protein is CASSYGGAGTEAFF.

In its sample, this clonotype was seen a few times. The chain combines TRBV6-5 with TRBJ1-5; 7 nucleotides agree with TRBD1. Germline loops: CDR1 MNHEY, CDR2 SVGAGI. V shed 7 bases and J 7 bases; nucleotides not matched to a gene: 10. The CDR3 totals 14 residues. CDR3 nucleotide sequence: TGTGCCAGCAACTCGGACAGGAGAACCCAGCCCCAGCATTTT. It specifies CASNSDRRTQPQHF.

The genes are TRBV10-3 and TRBJ1-2; D might be TRBD1 (6 bases). Germline-derived CDR1 and CDR2 are ENHRY and SYGVKD. V lost 10 bases to trimming and J lost 5 bases, with 32 bases between them. The CDR3 contains 18 residues. The CDR3 sequence is CASRGSRAGRGRTYGYTF. In DNA, the CDR3 is TGTGCCAGCAGGGGATCCCGTGCGGGGAGGGGCCGTACTTATGGCTACACCTTC.

With regard to this clonotype: A read error may account for a junction end that differs from germline. The V call is TRBV2, the J call TRBJ1-2; 7 bases agree with TRBD1. The germline gives CDR1 SNHLY, CDR2 FYNNEI. The CDR3 length is 13 residues. The CDR3 sequence is CANSGDRVYGYTF. The DNA for the CDR3 is TGTGCCAACAGTGGTGACAGGGTCTATGGCTACACCTTC.

The J gene is TRBJ1-2, the V gene TRBV5-6, with 7 bases lining up with TRBD1. Germline CDR1 and CDR2: SGHDT and YYEEEE. The CDR3 covers 12 residues. After removal of 4 bases from V and 9 bases from J, the junction contained 6 bases not matched to a gene. The CDR3 protein is CASSPTGRSYTF. The CDR3 DNA follows: TGTGCCAGCAGCCCGACAGGGCGCAGCTACACCTTC.

The chain joins TRBV10-3 to TRBJ2-7; 10 bases line up with TRBD1. Germline CDR1 ENHRY, CDR2 SYGVKD. The ends lost 0 bases at V and 3 bases at J; junction bases unmatched: 8. This CDR3 region has 17 residues. The DNA for the CDR3 is TGTGCCATCAGTGAGTCGATAGACAGGGGGCCCTACTACGAGCAGTACTTC. It specifies CAISESIDRGPYYEQYF.

At least ten counts were recorded for this clonotype. The V gene is TRBV15, the J gene TRBJ2-7; D remains unclear. V was pared by 5 bases and J by 3 bases, with 8 bases between. The germline V gene has CDR1 LNHNV and CDR2 YYDKDF (reference sequence). This CDR3 is built from 12 residues. In DNA, the CDR3 is TGTGCCACCAGCTTAGATTTCTACGAGCAGTACTTC. As protein: CATSLDFYEQYF.

This chain connects TRBV29-1 to TRBJ1-1; D remains unclear. CDR3 length: 14 residues. Deletions cut 7 bases from V and 0 bases from J, with 15 bases between. Germline-derived CDR1 and CDR2 are SQVTM and ANQGSEA. CDR3 in DNA: TGCAGCGCCGGACTGGAAGGGATGAACACTGAAGCTTTCTTT. This translates into CSAGLEGMNTEAFF.

This clonotype was picked up many times. This chain uses TRBV7-9 with TRBJ1-2, with a tentative D call TRBD1 (5 bases). Germline V gene lookup returns CDR1 SEHNR and CDR2 FQNEAQ (reference sequence). Deletions cut 0 bases from V and 4 bases from J, with 9 bases between. The CDR3 is 14 amino acids. The CDR3 loop is CASSLAEGAYGYTF. The CDR3 nucleotides read TGTGCCAGCAGCTTAGCTGAAGGGGCCTATGGCTACACCTTC. Combining the CDR3 with reference TRBV7-9 and TRBJ1-2 gives the whole variable domain DTGVSQNPRHKITKRGQNVTFRCDPISEHNRLYWYRQTLGQGPEFLTYFQNEAQLEKSRLLSDRFSAERPKGSFSTLEIQRTEQGDSAMYLCASSLAEGAYGYTFGSGTRLTVV.

This chain connects TRBV29-1 to TRBJ2-5; D unresolved. Germline V lookup: CDR1 SQVTM, CDR2 ANQGSEA. CDR3 length: 13 residues. DNA for the CDR3: TGCAGTCGCACGATGGGCGGATCGGAGACCCAGTACTTC. Its translation is CSRTMGGSETQYF.

The chain links TRBV4-1 to TRBJ1-5; unclear D gene. The CDR3 totals 17 residues. The ends were cut back, 1 base at V and 0 bases at J, with 13 bases in the middle. CDR1 is MGHRA, CDR2 YSYEKL, per germline. The CDR3 sequence: CASSQGWGDYSNQPQHF. CDR3 nucleotide sequence: TGCGCCAGCAGCCAAGGATGGGGAGATTATAGCAATCAGCCCCAGCATTTT.

About this clonotype: One end of the junction is discordant with germline, which a read error may explain. J is TRBJ1-2 and V is TRBV10-3, with TRBD1 matching 7 bases. The germline gives CDR1 ENHRY, CDR2 SYGVKD. The CDR3 is made up of 14 amino acids. The CDR3 sequence: CASSLSTGRGGYTF. CDR3 coding DNA: TGTGCCAGCAGTCTCTCGACAGGGAGGGGGGGCTACACCTTC.

The chain combines TRBV12-3 or TRBV12-4 with TRBJ1-5; 8 bases are shared with TRBD1. The CDR3 is 14 amino acids. The V and J ends lost 6 bases and 2 bases, in that order; junction bases with no gene match: 3. As DNA, the CDR3 is TGTGCCAGCAGACTGGGACAGGGCAATCAGCCCCAGCATTTT. It yields the protein CASRLGQGNQPQHF.

The sample holds a few counts of this clonotype. V usage is TRBV11-2 and J usage is TRBJ2-5, with 12 positions matching TRBD2. The CDR3 runs 17 residues. The germline V gene encodes CDR1 SGHAT and CDR2 FQNNGV. After removal of 4 bases from V and 6 bases from J, the junction contained 12 bases not matched to a gene. The CDR3, as DNA: TGTGCCAGCAGCTCCGAAAGACTAGCGGGAGTAAGAAAGACCCAGTACTTC. Residues: CASSSERLAGVRKTQYF.

This clonotype was counted a single time. The chain links TRBV11-2 to TRBJ2-7; D is perhaps TRBD1 (7 bases). The CDR3 runs to 15 residues. Germline lookup yields CDR1 SGHAT and CDR2 FQNNGV. Trimming stripped 3 bases from V and 1 base from J, with 13 bases between. The CDR3 spells CASSFDRAGSYEQYF. In DNA, the CDR3 is TGTGCCAGCAGCTTCGACAGGGCGGGATCCTACGAGCAGTACTTC. The full variable domain, its missing parts supplied by reference TRBV11-2 and TRBJ2-7, is EAGVAQSPRYKIIEKRQSVAFWCNPISGHATLYWYQQILGQGPKLLIQFQNNGVVDDSQLPKDRFSAERLKGVDSTLKIQPAKLEDSAVYLCASSFDRAGSYEQYFGPGTRLTVT.

This clonotype appeared many times. The DNA for the CDR3 is TGTGCCACCAGTGAGCCCGGCGGAAACACCATATATTTT. Amino acid sequence: CATSEPGGNTIYF. The chain links TRBV24-1 to TRBJ1-3; D remains ambiguous. Per germline, CDR1 KGHDR and CDR2 SFDVKD. CDR3 length: 13 amino acids. V shed 4 bases and J shed 4 bases, with 7 bases lying between them.

The chain combines TRBV20-1 with TRBJ1-1, with a weak D call TRBD1 (6 bases). Deletions cut 3 bases from V and 0 bases from J, with 11 bases between. The germline CDR1 and CDR2 sequences are DFQATT and SNEGSKA (reference sequence). CDR3 length: 14 residues. The chain's CDR3 is CSARQGNMNTEAFF. CDR3 nucleotide sequence: TGCAGTGCTAGGCAGGGGAACATGAACACTGAAGCTTTCTTT.

Remarks on this clonotype: A much larger clone differs by one base, so this may be a read error. V is TRBV7-8 and J is TRBJ2-5; possibly TRBD1 for D (5 bases). The V end lost 2 bases, the J end lost 5 bases, and 18 bases lay between the germline ends. The germline CDR1 and CDR2 sequences are SGHVS and FQNEAQ. CDR3 length equals 16 residues. CDR3 protein: CASSLQGKNGRETQYF. CDR3 DNA: TGTGCCAGCAGCTTACAGGGCAAAAATGGAAGGGAGACCCAGTACTTC.

This chain uses TRBV29-1 with TRBJ1-6, with a tentative D call TRBD1 (6 bases). V lost 6 bases and J 8 bases, leaving 14 bases between the germline ends. The CDR3 loop spans 13 amino acids. The germline gives CDR1 SQVTM, CDR2 ANQGSEA. CDR3 DNA sequence: TGCAGCGTACGAACAGGGATCGATTCACCCCTCCACTTT. Protein sequence: CSVRTGIDSPLHF.

V gene TRBV5-1 combines with J gene TRBJ1-6, with D perhaps matching TRBD1 (6 bases). This CDR3 is 14 amino acids long. Trimming took 3 bases from V and 5 from J, leaving 9 bases between them. CDR1 SGHRS and CDR2 YFSETQ come from the germline V gene. CDR3 region: CASSYPGDNSPLHF. The CDR3 DNA follows: TGCGCCAGCAGCTACCCAGGGGATAATTCACCCCTCCACTTT.

The sample holds many counts of this clonotype. The chain employs TRBV7-8 and TRBJ2-7; unclear D gene. V lost 3 bases, J lost 3 bases, and 3 bases lay in between. Germline lookup yields CDR1 SGHVS and CDR2 FQNEAQ. The CDR3 length is 11 residues. The DNA of the CDR3 is TGTGCCAGCAGCTTCCACTACGAGCAGTACTTC. This encodes CASSFHYEQYF. Full variable domain (rest looked up from reference TRBV7-8 and TRBJ2-7): GAGVSQSPRYKVAKRGQDVALRCDPISGHVSLFWYQQALGQGPEFLTYFQNEAQLDKSGLPSDRFFAERPEGSVSTLKIQRTQQEDSAVYLCASSFHYEQYFGPGTRLTVT.

Many counts were recorded for this clonotype. The rearrangement joins TRBV24-1 to TRBJ1-2, with D maybe TRBD1 (5 bases). CDR3 size: 13 residues. Germline values: CDR1 KGHDR, CDR2 SFDVKD. V gave up 4 bases and J gave up 5 bases, with 10 bases separating them. The CDR3 region has the DNA TGTGCCACCAGTGACCTGACAGCTTATGGCTACACCTTC. It translates to CATSDLTAYGYTF.

The genes are TRBV24-1 and TRBJ2-3; no clear D gene. Trimming left V 4 bases short and J 6 bases short, with 4 bases between. The germline V gene encodes CDR1 KGHDR and CDR2 SFDVKD. The CDR3 runs 11 residues. CDR3 nucleotide sequence: TGTGCCACCAGTGACACGGATACGCAGTATTTT. Protein product: CATSDTDTQYF.

The J gene is TRBJ1-4, the V gene TRBV20-1, with 7 nucleotides matching TRBD1. CDR1 is DFQATT, CDR2 SNEGSKA, per germline (reference sequence). With V trimmed by 6 bases and J by 6 bases, 7 bases remained unmatched. The CDR3 length is 13 residues. CDR3 bases: TGCAGTGCCCTGGCAGGGGGACATGAAAAACTGTTTTTT. Translation: CSALAGGHEKLFF.